The 28 T cell receptor beta chains below all came from one sample that was sequenced in a study of blood T cell repertoires in COVID-19. Measured with immunoSEQ multiplex PCR; TCRdb has only the in-frame clones, and not every one. The table includes about 160,000 clones, around 80% detected once. The source material was PBMCs or T cells enriched from blood (not recorded which). The receptor source for this set is a woman between 50 and 59 years old in a cohort exposed to, infected with or recovered from COVID-19 (not recorded which).

The sample holds one count of this clone. The chain employs TRBV6-5 and TRBJ1-1; a possible D gene is TRBD1 (6 bases). The germline V gene has CDR1 MNHEY and CDR2 SVGAGI. CDR3 length: 13 residues. V shed 10 bases and J shed 11 bases, with 23 bases lying between them. CDR3 residues: CATRLGGLGLAFF. The CDR3 region has the DNA TGTGCCACACGACTGGGGGGGCTAGGGTTGGCTTTCTTT.

The V gene is TRBV11-3, the J gene TRBJ2-1; D is undetermined. Trimming removed 3 bases at V and 1 base at J, with 4 bases between. This CDR3 comprises 13 residues. Germline lookup yields CDR1 SGHNT and CDR2 YENEEA. This CDR3 is CASSLESYNEQFF. As DNA, the CDR3 is TGTGCCAGCAGCTTGGAGTCCTACAATGAGCAGTTCTTC.

This clone was counted a single time. V and J are TRBV7-8 and TRBJ2-7; a weak D match, TRBD1 (5 bases). Trimming removed 0 bases at V and 1 base at J, with 10 bases between. From germline, CDR1 is SGHVS and CDR2 FQNEAQ. This CDR3 comprises 15 residues. The CDR3 nucleotides are TGTGCCAGCAGCTTAGCGCAGGGAACGTCCTACGAGCAGTACTTC. Translation: CASSLAQGTSYEQYF.

V and J are TRBV4-2 and TRBJ1-2; 8 bases are a match to TRBD1. CDR1 and CDR2 from the germline V gene are LGHNA and YNFKEQ. The CDR3 sequence is 13 residues long. After removal of 4 bases from V and 6 bases from J, the junction contained 4 bases not matched to a gene. DNA of the CDR3: TGTGCCAGCAGCCGGGCACAGGGGGATGGCTACACCTTC. Protein: CASSRAQGDGYTF.

The chain carries TRBV7-2 and TRBJ2-3; 13 positions match TRBD2. Germline-derived CDR1 and CDR2 are SGHTA and FQGNSA. The CDR3 spans 16 residues. V lost 1 base to trimming and J lost 5 bases; unmatched junction nucleotides: 3. DNA for the CDR3: TGTGCCAGCAGCTTAGGACTAGCGGGGGGCCTAGATACGCAGTATTTT. Amino acids: CASSLGLAGGLDTQYF.

The chain couples TRBV2 to TRBJ1-2; TRBD1 matches at 8 bases. V shed 7 bases, J shed 2 bases, and the junction held 6 bases outside the gene matches. The V gene's germline CDR1 is SNHLY and CDR2 FYNNEI. The CDR3 totals 14 residues. The CDR3 here is CASTSDRENYGYTF. CDR3 nucleotide sequence: TGTGCCAGCACCTCGGACAGGGAGAACTATGGCTACACCTTC.

The chain couples TRBV5-1 to TRBJ1-6; D might be TRBD1 (6 bases). V lost 2 bases, J lost 8 bases, and 14 bases lay in between. CDR3 length equals 15 residues. Germline CDR1 is SGHRS and CDR2 is YFSETQ. The CDR3 spells CASSFELRTDSPLHF. The CDR3 DNA reads as TGCGCCAGCAGCTTCGAGCTACGGACAGATTCACCCCTCCACTTT. Filled out from reference TRBV5-1 and TRBJ1-6, the complete variable domain reads KAGVTQTPRYLIKTRGQQVTLSCSPISGHRSVSWYQQTPGQGLQFLFEYFSETQRNKGNFPGRFSGRQFSNSRSEMNVSTLELGDSALYLCASSFELRTDSPLHFGNGTRLTVT.

The chain couples TRBV10-3 to TRBJ2-3; maybe TRBD1 (6 bases). V was cut by 10 bases and J by 2 bases, with 13 bases left in between. The CDR3 extends over 13 amino acids. CDR1 ENHRY and CDR2 SYGVKD come from the germline V gene. CDR3 coding DNA: TGTGCCACCTGGGCAGGGGACACAGATACGCAGTATTTT. Protein sequence: CATWAGDTDTQYF.

The J gene is TRBJ1-1, the V gene TRBV11-2, with D perhaps TRBD1 (5 bases). This CDR3 spans 12 amino acids. Germline V gene sequence: CDR1 SGHAT, CDR2 FQNNGV. V was pared by 3 bases and J by 7 bases, with 9 bases between. CDR3 nucleotides: TGTGCCAGCAGCTTTAACGGACATGAAGCTTTCTTT. This encodes CASSFNGHEAFF.

The V call is TRBV11-2, the J call TRBJ2-3; a possible D gene is TRBD2 (7 bases). The CDR3 runs 12 residues. Trimming removed 10 bases from V and 4 bases from J, with 12 bases in between. CDR1 and CDR2 from the germline V gene are SGHAT and FQNNGV. The DNA for the CDR3 is TGTGCCACACGGGGGGCATCAGATACGCAGTATTTT. Protein: CATRGASDTQYF.

This clone has only one observation. The rearrangement uses TRBV7-9 and TRBJ1-1; no clear D. The CDR3 extends over 17 amino acids. V lost 2 bases and J lost 4, with 20 bases in between. CDR1 is SEHNR and CDR2 is FQNEAQ in the germline V gene (reference sequence). The CDR3 loop is CASSLYRPVAEVTEAFF. CDR3 nucleotide sequence: TGTGCCAGCAGCTTATATCGGCCCGTGGCAGAGGTCACTGAAGCTTTCTTT.

J is TRBJ2-7 and V is TRBV10-2; D gene ambiguous. The CDR3 spans 13 residues. Germline V gene sequence: CDR1 WSHSY, CDR2 SAAADI. The ends were cut back, 2 bases at V and 2 bases at J, with 7 bases in the middle. As DNA, the CDR3 is TGCGCCAGCAGTGAGGAACCAGCCTACGAGCAGTACTTC. The encoded protein is CASSEEPAYEQYF.

The chain recombines TRBV3-1 (or the pseudogene TRBV3-2) with TRBJ1-5, with D hard to call. CDR1 is LGHDT and CDR2 is YNNKEL in the germline V gene (reference sequence). CDR3 length: 14 amino acids. V shed 1 base and J shed 9 bases, with 13 bases lying between them. For the CDR3, the DNA is TGTGCCAGCAGCCAAGGGCGGGCGGTAGGGCCCCAGCATTTT. This translates into CASSQGRAVGPQHF.

J is TRBJ1-5 and V is TRBV10-3; TRBD1 might be the D (5 bases). The V and J ends lost 3 bases and 3 bases respectively, with 12 bases between them. CDR1 and CDR2 (germline): ENHRY, SYGVKD. The CDR3 contains 15 residues. The CDR3 DNA reads TGTGCCATCAGTGACGGTTCGGGGGACAATCAGCCCCAGCATTTT. Translated: CAISDGSGDNQPQHF.

The count of this clone is one. The chain links TRBV19 to TRBJ2-2, with D possibly matching TRBD2 (5 bases). Germline CDR1 and CDR2: LNHDA and SQIVND (reference sequence). V lost 5 bases to trimming and J lost 5 bases, with 12 bases between them. This CDR3 is built from 14 residues. The CDR3 nucleotides read TGTGCCAGTAGTCCAGCGCGGGCAACCGGGGAGCTGTTTTTT. Protein: CASSPARATGELFF.

Only one count was recorded for this clone. This chain joins TRBV6-5 and TRBJ2-7, with a possible D match to TRBD1 (5 bases). CDR3 length equals 14 residues. Germline lookup yields CDR1 MNHEY and CDR2 SVGAGI. Trimming pared 9 bases from V and 0 bases from J, leaving 15 bases between. This CDR3 is CASGASSSSYEQYF. CDR3 bases: TGTGCCAGTGGGGCCTCGTCCAGCTCCTACGAGCAGTACTTC.

The chain employs TRBV27 and TRBJ2-3; no clear D. Between the trimmed V and J ends, which lost 7 bases and 1 base, there was a span of 12 bases. CDR3 size: 14 residues. CDR1 and CDR2 from the germline V gene are MNHEY and SMNVEV (reference sequence). The DNA for the CDR3 is TGTGCCAGCACCTTGGGCCCAGGCACAGATACGCAGTATTTT. Its protein is CASTLGPGTDTQYF.

CDR3 region: CASTLWGGHTEAFF. CDR3 bases: TGTGCCAGCACCTTGTGGGGGGGACACACTGAAGCTTTCTTT. V gene TRBV28 combines with J gene TRBJ1-1; a possible D gene is TRBD1 (5 bases). Trimming pared 7 bases from V and 3 bases from J, leaving 15 bases between. Germline CDR1 and CDR2: MDHEN and SYDVKM. This CDR3 is 14 amino acids long.

This clone was seen only a few times. V usage is TRBV20-1 and J usage is TRBJ2-3; 7 bases map to TRBD1. Trimming at V came to 3 bases and at J to 2 bases, leaving 8 bases not matched to a gene. Germline values: CDR1 DFQATT, CDR2 SNEGSKA (reference sequence). The CDR3 sequence is 15 residues long. Here the CDR3 DNA reads TGCAGTGCTAGTTTGGCAGGGGGATTCACAGATACGCAGTATTTT. Translating gives CSASLAGGFTDTQYF.

The chain uses TRBV3-1 (or the pseudogene TRBV3-2) and TRBJ1-4, with D perhaps matching TRBD1 (5 bases). Germline V lookup: CDR1 LGHDT, CDR2 YNNKEL (reference sequence). Trimming shortened V by 0 bases and J by 5 bases, and 10 bases separated the two germline ends. The CDR3 is made up of 15 amino acids. The CDR3 bases are TGTGCCAGCAGCCAAGATATGGCAGGGAATGAAAAACTGTTTTTT. This codes for CASSQDMAGNEKLFF.

The chain links TRBV28 to TRBJ2-1, with D possibly matching TRBD1 (6 bases). Trimming shortened V by 6 bases and J by 3 bases, and 15 bases separated the two germline ends. Germline V gene lookup returns CDR1 MDHEN and CDR2 SYDVKM. CDR3 length: 15 amino acids. DNA for the CDR3: TGTGCCAGCAGCCGACTGGGGACACACTACAATGAGCAGTTCTTC. Its translation: CASSRLGTHYNEQFF.

V and J are TRBV7-2 and TRBJ2-3, with D possibly TRBD2 on 6 matching bases. The CDR3 contains 14 residues. The germline V gene has CDR1 SGHTA and CDR2 FQGNSA. The V end lost 8 bases, the J end lost 0 bases, and 12 bases lay between the germline ends. The CDR3 protein is CASSTSSSTDTQYF. CDR3 nucleotides: TGTGCCAGCTCGACTAGTTCTAGCACAGATACGCAGTATTTT.

The J gene is TRBJ2-1, the V gene TRBV3-1 (or the pseudogene TRBV3-2); a weak D match, TRBD2 (6 bases). V was shortened by 0 bases and J by 4 bases, with 16 bases between the two germline ends. The CDR3 loop spans 17 amino acids. CDR1 and CDR2 from the germline V gene are LGHDT and YNNKEL (reference sequence). CDR3 nucleotides: TGTGCCAGCAGCCAAGATATTACTAGCAGACCTTACAATGAGCAGTTCTTC. This translates into CASSQDITSRPYNEQFF.

V gene TRBV25-1 combines with J gene TRBJ1-1; TRBD1 matches 11 bases. CDR1 is MGHDK and CDR2 is SYGVNS in the germline V gene. The CDR3 is made up of 14 amino acids. J was trimmed by 7 bases and V by 7 bases; bases with no gene match: 8. The CDR3 DNA follows: TGTGCCAGCATTAGGACAGGGGGCGGCGGTGAAGCTTTCTTT. It is translated as CASIRTGGGGEAFF. The full variable domain, completed using reference TRBV25-1 and TRBJ1-1, is EADIYQTPRYLVIGTGKKITLECSQTMGHDKMYWYQQDPGMELHLIHYSYGVNSTEKGDLSSESTVSRIRTEHFPLTLESARPSHTSQYLCASIRTGGGGEAFFGQGTRLTVV.

The chain carries TRBV7-2 and TRBJ1-1, with D maybe TRBD1 (5 bases). Germline values: CDR1 SGHTA, CDR2 FQGNSA. The V gene lost 3 bases and the J gene lost 1 base, with 9 bases spanning the gap. This CDR3 spans 14 amino acids. Here the CDR3 DNA reads TGTGCCAGCAGCTTCAGGGTCGGGAACACTGAAGCTTTCTTT. This gives the protein CASSFRVGNTEAFF.

The chain employs TRBV19 and TRBJ2-6, with 9 positions matching TRBD1. The V gene end was trimmed by 5 bases and the J gene end by 1 base; junction bases not matched to a gene: 9. The germline V gene has CDR1 LNHDA and CDR2 SQIVND (reference sequence). This CDR3 has 18 residues. The CDR3 DNA is TGTGCCAGTAGTCTCCGGGACAGGGTAATATCTGGGGCCAACGTCCTGACTTTC. Protein: CASSLRDRVISGANVLTF. Based on the CDR3 plus reference TRBV19 and TRBJ2-6, the full variable domain is DGGITQSPKYLFRKEGQNVTLSCEQNLNHDAMYWYRQDPGQGLRLIYYSQIVNDFQKGDIAEGYSVSREKKESFPLTVTSAQKNPTAFYLCASSLRDRVISGANVLTFGAGSRLTVL.

This clone appeared a single time. The chain links TRBV6-2 or TRBV6-3 to TRBJ2-2, with D perhaps matching TRBD1 (6 bases). This CDR3 has 15 amino acids. Trimming took off 2 bases at V and 4 bases at J, with 11 bases between the two ends. The germline CDR1 and CDR2 sequences are MNHEY and SVGEGT. The CDR3 spells CASSYGQYVTGELFF. DNA for the CDR3: TGTGCCAGCAGTTACGGACAGTACGTCACCGGGGAGCTGTTTTTT.

The chain is built from TRBV7-3 and TRBJ2-3, with D possibly TRBD2 on 5 matching bases. V shed 1 base and J shed 6 bases, with 8 bases lying between them. The CDR3 is 13 residues long. Germline V lookup: CDR1 SGHTA, CDR2 FQGTGA. CDR3 sequence (DNA): TGTGCCAGCAGCTTAAGAGGCGGGGATACGCAGTATTTT. This sequence encodes CASSLRGGDTQYF.